Included here is one TCR beta chain sequence, with context. No antigen is known for it. This sample stems from a study of T cells in localized non-small cell lung cancer. Germline CDR1 is MNHEY and CDR2 is SMNVEV (reference sequence). Germline trimming cut 8 bases from V and 7 bases from J; bases unmatched to any gene: 9. This CDR3 region has 15 residues. The protocol was immunoSEQ multiplex PCR, while the TCRdb copy is restricted to in-frame clones and leaves out a portion. The sample contains about 9,200 clones, 89% of which appear only once. Findings and limits, study-wide: Because researchers sequenced only one region of the tumor, heterogeneity is still possible.

The origin of this receptor is a female donor of 60 years or more with stage II squamous cell lung carcinoma. The chain joins TRBV27 to TRBJ2-1, with 12 nucleotides matching TRBD2. The sample consisted of peripheral blood, taken before any cancer treatment. This CDR3 is CASRSLAGGRNEQFF. As DNA, the CDR3 is TGTGCCAGCCGCTCACTAGCGGGAGGAAGGAATGAGCAGTTCTTC.